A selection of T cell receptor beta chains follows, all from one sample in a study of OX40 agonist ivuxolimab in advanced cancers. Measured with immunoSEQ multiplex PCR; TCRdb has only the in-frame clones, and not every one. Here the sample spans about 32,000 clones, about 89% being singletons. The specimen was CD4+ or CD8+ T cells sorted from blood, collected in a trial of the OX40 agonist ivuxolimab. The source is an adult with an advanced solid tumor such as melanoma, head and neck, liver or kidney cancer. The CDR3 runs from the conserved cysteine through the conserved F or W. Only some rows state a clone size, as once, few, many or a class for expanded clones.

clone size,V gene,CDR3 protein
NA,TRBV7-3,CASSLSGGKADTQYF
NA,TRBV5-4,CASTPKWRNTEAFF
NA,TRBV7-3,CASSSGTSGERADTQYF
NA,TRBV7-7,CASSLAVNQPQHF
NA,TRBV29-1,CSVELAGVQGNEQYF
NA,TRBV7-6,CASSPVTLPGDGYTF
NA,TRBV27,CASNTWVASSYNEQFF
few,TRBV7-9,CASSSLGGVDNSPLHF
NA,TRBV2,CASSYWASETEAFF
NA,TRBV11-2,CASSLGPGTGFYEQYF
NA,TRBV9,CASSASGREGDTQYF
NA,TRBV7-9,CASSLEAFRSWGNTEAFF
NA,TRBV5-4,CASSSIAAITDTQYF
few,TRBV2,CASIAGEGNTIYF
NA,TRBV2,CASSVGYLNTGELFF
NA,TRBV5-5,CASSLGVMANEKLFF
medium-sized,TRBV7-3,CASSLDRGTEAFF
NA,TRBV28,CASTVSADGSPLHF
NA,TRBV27,CASKSGAGNTIYF
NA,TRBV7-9,CASSPPDGTLHF
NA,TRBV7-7,CASSQRTGGETQYF
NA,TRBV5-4,CASSLPGPPYEQYF
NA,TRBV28,CASSRTGGNKNIQYF
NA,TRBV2,CASRVDRSSGNTIYF
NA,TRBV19,CASSINGNTEAFF
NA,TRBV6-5,CASSYSKGEYGQPQHF
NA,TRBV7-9,CASSKQGETNEKLFF
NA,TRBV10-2,CASSGLAGYNEQFF
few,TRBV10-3,CAISPLSHEGQENTEAFF
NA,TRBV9,CASSVDGTGELFF
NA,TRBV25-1,CASRPGSAEAFF
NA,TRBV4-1,CASSQQSLAGYEQYF
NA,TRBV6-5,CASSYGEGGGYTF
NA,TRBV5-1,CASSLNSYNEQFF
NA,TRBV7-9,CASRLTGTMNTEAFF
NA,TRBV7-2,CASSSTTSDTDTQYF
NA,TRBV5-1,CASSLGGRYYNEQFF
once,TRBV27,CASSLWGGNTEAFF
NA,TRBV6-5,CASSYDTLNTEAFF
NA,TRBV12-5,CASGLGQEMRGQPQHF
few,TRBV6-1,CASRATQGLGSPLHF
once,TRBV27,CASSFFPQRNEQFF
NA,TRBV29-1,CSVLQGYEQYF
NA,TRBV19,CASSIEGADTQYF
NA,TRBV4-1,CASSQGRRTENTEAFF
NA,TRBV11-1,CASSLSPGANTEAFF
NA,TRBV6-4,CASSGRSGLGGEKLFF
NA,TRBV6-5,CASTSGTYNEQFF
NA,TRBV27,CASRWGDSYEQYF
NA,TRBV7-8,CASSLLGIGDYGYTF
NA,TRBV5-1,CASSYGDGTLPYTQYF